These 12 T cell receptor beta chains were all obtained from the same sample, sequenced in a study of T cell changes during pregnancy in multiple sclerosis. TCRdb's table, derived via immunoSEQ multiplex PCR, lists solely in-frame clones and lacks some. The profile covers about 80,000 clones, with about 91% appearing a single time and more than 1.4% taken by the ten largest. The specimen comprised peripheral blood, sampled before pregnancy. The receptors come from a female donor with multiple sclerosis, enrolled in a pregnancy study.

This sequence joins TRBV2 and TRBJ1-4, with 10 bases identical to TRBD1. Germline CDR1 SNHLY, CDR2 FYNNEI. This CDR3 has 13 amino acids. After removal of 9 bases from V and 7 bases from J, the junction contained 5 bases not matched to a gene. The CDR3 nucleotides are TGTGCCAGAGGTGGACAGGGGGGTGAAAAACTGTTTTTT. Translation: CARGGQGGEKLFF.

The CDR3 bases are TGTGCCAGCAGCTTATCGACCCTGGAAAGGGGTTTGGAGACCCAGTACTTC. This translates into CASSLSTLERGLETQYF. The genes are TRBV7-9 and TRBJ2-5; D may be TRBD1 (5 bases). The CDR3 totals 17 residues. Trimming cost V 2 bases and J 5 bases, with 21 bases left between them. CDR1 is SEHNR, CDR2 FQNEAQ, per germline (reference sequence).

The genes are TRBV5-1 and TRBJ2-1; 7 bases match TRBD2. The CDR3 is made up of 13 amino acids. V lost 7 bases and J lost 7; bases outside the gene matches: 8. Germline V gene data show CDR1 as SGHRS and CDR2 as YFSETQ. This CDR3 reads CASSLTGGNEQFF. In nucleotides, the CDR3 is TGCGCCAGCTCTCTAACGGGGGGTAATGAGCAGTTCTTC.

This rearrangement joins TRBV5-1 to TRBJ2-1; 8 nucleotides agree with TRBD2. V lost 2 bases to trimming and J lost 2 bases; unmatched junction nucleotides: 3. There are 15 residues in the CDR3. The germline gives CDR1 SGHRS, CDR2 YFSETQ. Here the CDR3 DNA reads TGCGCCAGCAGCTTTGACGGGGGGGCCTACAATGAGCAGTTCTTC. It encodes CASSFDGGAYNEQFF.

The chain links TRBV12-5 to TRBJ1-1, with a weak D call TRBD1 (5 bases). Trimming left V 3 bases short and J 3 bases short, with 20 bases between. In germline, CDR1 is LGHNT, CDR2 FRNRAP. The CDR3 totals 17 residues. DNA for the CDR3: TGTGCTAGTGGTTTAGAAGGACACTACGAAGGGGACACTGAAGCTTTCTTT. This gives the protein CASGLEGHYEGDTEAFF.

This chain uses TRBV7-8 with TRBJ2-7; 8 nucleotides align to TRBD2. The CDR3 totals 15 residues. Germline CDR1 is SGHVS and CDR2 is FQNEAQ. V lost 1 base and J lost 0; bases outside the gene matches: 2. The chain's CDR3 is CASSLGAGGSYEQYF. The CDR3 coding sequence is TGTGCCAGCAGCTTAGGGGCGGGGGGCTCCTACGAGCAGTACTTC. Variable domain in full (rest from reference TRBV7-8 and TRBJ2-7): GAGVSQSPRYKVAKRGQDVALRCDPISGHVSLFWYQQALGQGPEFLTYFQNEAQLDKSGLPSDRFFAERPEGSVSTLKIQRTQQEDSAVYLCASSLGAGGSYEQYFGPGTRLTVT.

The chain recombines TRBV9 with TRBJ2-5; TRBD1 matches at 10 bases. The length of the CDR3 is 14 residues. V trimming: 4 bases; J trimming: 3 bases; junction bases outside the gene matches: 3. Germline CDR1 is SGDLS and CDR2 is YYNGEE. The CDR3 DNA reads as TGTGCCAGCAGCAGGGGACAGGGGAAAGAGACCCAGTACTTC. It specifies CASSRGQGKETQYF.

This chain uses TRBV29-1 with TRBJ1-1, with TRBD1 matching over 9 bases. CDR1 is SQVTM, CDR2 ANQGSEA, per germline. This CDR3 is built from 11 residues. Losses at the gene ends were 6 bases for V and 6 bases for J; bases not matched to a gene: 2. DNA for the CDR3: TGCAGCGTGGACAGGGGCTCTGAAGCTTTCTTT. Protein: CSVDRGSEAFF.

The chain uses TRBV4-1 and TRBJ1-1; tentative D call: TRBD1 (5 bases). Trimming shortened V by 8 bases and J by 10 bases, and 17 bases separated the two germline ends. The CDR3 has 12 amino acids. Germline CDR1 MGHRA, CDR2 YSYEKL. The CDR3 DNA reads TGCGCCAGCGGTGGGGTCGGGGGAGGAGCTTTCTTT. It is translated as CASGGVGGGAFF.

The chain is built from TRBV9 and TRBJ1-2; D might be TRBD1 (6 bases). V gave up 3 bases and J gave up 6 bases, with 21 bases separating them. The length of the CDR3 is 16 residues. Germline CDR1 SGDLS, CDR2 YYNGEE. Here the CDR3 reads CASSEGAGTIRDGYTF. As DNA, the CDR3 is TGTGCCAGCAGCGAGGGAGCCGGGACAATCCGGGATGGCTACACCTTC.

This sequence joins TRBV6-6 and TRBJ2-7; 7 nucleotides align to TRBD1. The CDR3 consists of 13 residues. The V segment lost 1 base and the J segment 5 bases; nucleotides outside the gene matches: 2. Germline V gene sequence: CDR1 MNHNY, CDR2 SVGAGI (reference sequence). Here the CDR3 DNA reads TGTGCCAGCAGTTACTTGACAGGGAACGAGCAGTACTTC. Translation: CASSYLTGNEQYF.

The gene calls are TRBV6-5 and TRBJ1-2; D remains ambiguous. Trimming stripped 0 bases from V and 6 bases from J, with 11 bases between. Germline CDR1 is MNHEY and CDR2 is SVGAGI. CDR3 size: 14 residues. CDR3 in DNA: TGTGCCAGCAGTTACTCGTTCTCGGGAAATGGCTACACCTTC. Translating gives CASSYSFSGNGYTF.